This T cell receptor (beta chain) was found in a study of cytomegalovirus exposure and HLA in healthy donors. Overall study: Most donors, about 77% of several hundred genotyped, fell in the Caucasian-associated ancestry cluster.

The study's findings and limits: A missense variant in DCLRE1C was later tied to TCR beta V- and J-gene trimming. The authors excluded some V segments, including TRBV6-2 and TRBV6-3, as indistinguishable.

Note on this clone: Antigen unknown.

The PCR contained 60 Vbeta and 13 Jbeta primers. Original processing notes: An analysis performed later counted 73 million or so unique TCR beta chains (roughly 10 million of them shared). Using immunoSEQ multiplex PCR, the repertoire was profiled, and TCRdb retains in-frame clones only, with some absent. The DNA was the basis for D and trimming; V, J and clone size are from that table. The table records about 150,000 clones, 80% of them present only once. The CDR3 extends over 17 amino acids. The junction had 10 bases not matched to a gene; V was cut back by 5 bases and J by 0 bases. Germline V lookup: CDR1 MNHEY, CDR2 SMNVEV (reference sequence).

This chain links TRBV27 with TRBJ1-2, with TRBD1 identical over 9 bases. This TCR was recovered from a woman aged 40 to 50 in good health and CMV-seropositive. Sample: PBMCs. The DNA of the CDR3 is TGTGCCAGCAGTCAAGACAGGGGGGAATTAGCTAACTATGGCTACACCTTC. Amino acid sequence: CASSQDRGELANYGYTF.